This T cell receptor (beta chain) stems from a study of blood T cells in healthy people across ages. Across the whole study: There was about one barcoded beta molecule captured by template switching per two T cells.

Combining a sample-barcoded 5' primer with a J-beta primer mix, a second PCR ran for about 7 to 11 cycles. Every cDNA molecule carried a tag from a template-switch adaptor bearing 12 random nucleotides. TCRdb reprocessed the 5' RACE reads with MiXCR, giving one entry per CDR3 protein. The sample consists of over 700,000 distinct CDR3 sequences, roughly 53% of them appearing once. Turning to this clonotype: What it recognizes is unknown.

Germline V CDR1 and CDR2: SEHNR, FQNEAQ (reference sequence). The CDR3 runs to 15 residues. Deletions cut 5 bases from V and 5 bases from J, with 15 bases between. Study-wide results and caveats: Greater diversity and more naive CD4+ cells were seen in long-lived donors than in aged donors.

The chain employs TRBV7-9 and TRBJ1-4; D perhaps matches TRBD1 (5 bases). This clonotype originated in an elderly man in good health. Sequencing was performed on blood. CDR3 protein: CASSPPGHWNEKLFF. CDR3 nucleotides: TGTGCCAGCAGCCCGCCAGGACATTGGAATGAAAAACTGTTTTTT.